Below, 9 T cell receptor beta chains from the same sample are listed, as sequenced in a study of technical replicates of blood from several donors. The assay was immunoSEQ multiplex PCR, and TCRdb's table has in-frame clones only and misses some. The data contain 95,000 to 100,000 clones, 96% of them singletons. Material: T cells isolated from PBMCs. The receptors were gathered from a human donor in good health.

The rearrangement joins TRBV7-2 to TRBJ1-4, with 9 bases matching TRBD1. Germline V CDR1 and CDR2: SGHTA, FQGNSA. The CDR3 extends over 15 amino acids. The trim removed 6 bases at V and 8 bases at J, leaving 10 bases unmatched. CDR3 sequence reads: CASRISGTGSEKLFF. DNA for the CDR3: TGTGCCAGCAGGATTTCTGGGACAGGGTCGGAAAAACTGTTTTTT.

Only one count was recorded for this clone. V usage is TRBV18 and J usage is TRBJ2-2, with 9 bases identical to TRBD1. CDR3 length: 15 residues. Germline loops: CDR1 KGHSH, CDR2 LQKENI. J gave up 4 bases and V 4 bases, and 4 bases lay outside the gene matches. Here the CDR3 reads CASSRTTGGTGELFF. CDR3 bases: TGTGCCAGCTCACGAACGACAGGGGGCACCGGGGAGCTGTTTTTT.

The V call is TRBV5-1, the J call TRBJ1-2; D is unresolved. Germline V gives CDR1 SGHRS, CDR2 YFSETQ. V gave up 0 bases and J gave up 7 bases, with 4 bases separating them. This CDR3 comprises 11 residues. The CDR3 DNA follows: TGCGCCAGCAGCTTGGACTCTGGCTACACCTTC. It codes for CASSLDSGYTF.

This chain links TRBV5-6 with TRBJ2-7; D perhaps matches TRBD1 (5 bases). The V end was cut by 4 bases, the J end by 9 bases, with 20 bases between. The germline CDR1 and CDR2 sequences are SGHDT and YYEEEE. CDR3 size: 14 residues. The CDR3: CASSPGLALLGQYF. CDR3 bases: TGTGCCAGCAGCCCAGGGCTCGCACTACTGGGGCAGTACTTC. The full variable domain, with the rest looked up from reference TRBV5-6 and TRBJ2-7, is DAGVTQSPTHLIKTRGQQVTLRCSPKSGHDTVSWYQQALGQGPQFIFQYYEEEERQRGNFPDRFSGHQFPNYSSELNVNALLLGDSALYLCASSPGLALLGQYFGPGTRLTVT.

The V and J genes are TRBV6-5 and TRBJ1-5; 10 positions match TRBD1. The germline CDR1 and CDR2 sequences are MNHEY and SVGAGI. The CDR3 runs 15 residues. The J segment lost 5 bases and the V segment lost 2 bases, leaving 3 bases of the junction unmatched. CDR3: CASSYDGTGDQPQHF. The CDR3 DNA reads TGTGCCAGCAGTTACGATGGGACAGGGGATCAGCCCCAGCATTTT.

The chain uses TRBV7-8 and TRBJ2-5, with 7 bases matching TRBD1. Germline V gives CDR1 SGHVS, CDR2 FQNEAQ. The CDR3 is 17 amino acids. J lost 4 bases, V lost 2 bases, and 13 bases had no gene match. The CDR3 DNA sequence: TGTGCCAGCAGCTTAAGAAGGAGTACAGGGGTCGCAGAGACCCAGTACTTC. This translates into CASSLRRSTGVAETQYF. Full variable domain (outside the CDR3, taken from reference TRBV7-8 and TRBJ2-5): GAGVSQSPRYKVAKRGQDVALRCDPISGHVSLFWYQQALGQGPEFLTYFQNEAQLDKSGLPSDRFFAERPEGSVSTLKIQRTQQEDSAVYLCASSLRRSTGVAETQYFGPGTRLLVL.

The gene calls are TRBV14 and TRBJ1-1; 8 nucleotides align to TRBD1. This CDR3 is 14 amino acids long. Losses at the gene ends were 2 bases for V and 4 bases for J; bases not matched to a gene: 3. Looked up from germline, CDR1 is SGHDN and CDR2 is FVKESK. This chain's CDR3 is CASSQRQGFTEAFF. For the CDR3, the DNA is TGTGCCAGCAGCCAAAGACAGGGGTTCACTGAAGCTTTCTTT.

V is TRBV11-2 and J is TRBJ2-1; weak D call: TRBD2 (5 bases). CDR1 and CDR2 (germline): SGHAT, FQNNGV. The V end lost 7 bases, the J end lost 5 bases, and 15 bases lay between the germline ends. This CDR3 is built from 14 residues. The CDR3 sequence is CASNPGSTHNEQFF. Here the CDR3 DNA reads TGTGCCAGCAATCCGGGATCTACACACAATGAGCAGTTCTTC.

This chain connects TRBV13 to TRBJ2-4; TRBD1 matches at 11 bases. V trimming: 2 bases; J trimming: 1 base; junction bases outside the gene matches: 22. The CDR3 runs 23 residues. Germline CDR1 and CDR2: PRHDT and FYEKMQ (reference sequence). This chain's CDR3 is CASSLLRTGGHLEPLRAKNIQYF. CDR3 nucleotides: TGTGCCAGCAGCTTACTTAGGACAGGGGGCCATCTCGAGCCTCTACGCGCCAAAAACATTCAGTACTTC.